These T cell receptor beta chains were read from a single sample in a study of T-cell memory formation after mild COVID-19. One entry per CDR3 protein, called by TCRdb with MiXCR from the 5' RACE reads. There are around 200,000 distinct CDR3 sequences in the sample; under 12% occur only once, and roughly 3% lies in the top ten. Specimen: PBMCs or a T cell subset sorted from them (not recorded which). The receptors derive from a man aged 18 to 29 who had mild COVID-19 (a few samples of this study predate the infection). Cell type and time point are not known. The CDR3 runs from the conserved cysteine through the conserved F or W. The D gene is left open where the match is weak. Only some rows state a clone size, as once, few, many or a class for expanded clones.

d_gene	v_gene	abundance	j_gene	CDR3nt	CDR3aa
TRBD1	TRBV19	.	TRBJ2-7	TGTGCCAGTAGTCGCGGACAGGGGATATCCTACGAGCAGTACTTC	CASSRGQGISYEQYF
.	TRBV5-5	few	TRBJ1-5	TGTGCCAGCAGCTTAGTTGAGGGCCGGCAGCCCCAGCATTTT	CASSLVEGRQPQHF
.	TRBV12-3/TRBV12-4	few	TRBJ2-7	TGTGCCAGCAGTTTGGGAGATGGGTTAGGGGAGCAGTACTTC	CASSLGDGLGEQYF
.	TRBV7-2	few	TRBJ1-2	TGTGCCAGCAGCGATATTCAGGGCTATGGCTACACCTTC	CASSDIQGYGYTF
TRBD1	TRBV6-6	.	TRBJ2-5	TGTGCCAGCAGTACCGGGACAGGGAAGACCCAGTACTTC	CASSTGTGKTQYF
TRBD1	TRBV7-2	.	TRBJ2-5	TGTGCCAGCAGCTCGGAGGGACAGGGGGCATTAGGGACCCAGTACTTC	CASSSEGQGALGTQYF
.	TRBV4-1	few	TRBJ1-5	TGCGCCAGCAGCTCCAACTCGGACAGCAATCAGCCCCAGCATTTT	CASSSNSDSNQPQHF
TRBD1	TRBV7-2	many	TRBJ2-7	TGTGCCAGCAGCTTTGACAGGGCCTACGAGCAGTACTTC	CASSFDRAYEQYF
.	TRBV12-3/TRBV12-4	.	TRBJ2-7	TGTGCCAGCAGTTTACGACCGAGCTCCTACGAGCAGTACTTC	CASSLRPSSYEQYF
.	TRBV20-1	few	TRBJ1-2	TGCAGTGCTCCGGACGGAAACTATGGCTACACCTTC	CSAPDGNYGYTF
.	TRBV18	.	TRBJ2-4	TGTGCCAGCTCGAACGAGAGGTTTCGGAACATTCAGTACTTC	CASSNERFRNIQYF
.	TRBV7-2	few	TRBJ1-4	TGTGCCAGCAGCTTAGGGAGCCCTGGCAATGAAGGAAAACTGTTTTTT	CASSLGSPGNEGKLFF
.	TRBV7-3	.	TRBJ2-1	TGTGCCAGCAGCCCAAGAGGTCTTAATGAGCAGTTCTTC	CASSPRGLNEQFF
.	TRBV4-2	few	TRBJ2-6	TGTGCCAGCAGCCAAGACCCCTCAACGGCCGTCCTGACTTTC	CASSQDPSTAVLTF
.	TRBV7-2	many	TRBJ2-7	TGTGCCAGCAGCTTAGCCCCAGGACACTACGAGCAGTACTTC	CASSLAPGHYEQYF
.	TRBV6-2/TRBV6-3	few	TRBJ1-3	TGTGCCAGCAGTTATTCGGGACTTCGGAGCTCTGGAAACACCATATATTTT	CASSYSGLRSSGNTIYF
.	TRBV10-2	.	TRBJ1-4	TGCGCCAGCAGTGACAGGAACGAAAAACTGTTTTTT	CASSDRNEKLFF
.	TRBV7-6	.	TRBJ2-7	TGTGCCAGCAGCCCCTCCGGGTACACAGGTATCTACGAGCAGTACTTC	CASSPSGYTGIYEQYF
TRBD1	TRBV7-9	few	TRBJ1-4	TGTGCCAGCAGCGGGACAGGGTTTTGGGATGAAAAACTGTTTTTT	CASSGTGFWDEKLFF